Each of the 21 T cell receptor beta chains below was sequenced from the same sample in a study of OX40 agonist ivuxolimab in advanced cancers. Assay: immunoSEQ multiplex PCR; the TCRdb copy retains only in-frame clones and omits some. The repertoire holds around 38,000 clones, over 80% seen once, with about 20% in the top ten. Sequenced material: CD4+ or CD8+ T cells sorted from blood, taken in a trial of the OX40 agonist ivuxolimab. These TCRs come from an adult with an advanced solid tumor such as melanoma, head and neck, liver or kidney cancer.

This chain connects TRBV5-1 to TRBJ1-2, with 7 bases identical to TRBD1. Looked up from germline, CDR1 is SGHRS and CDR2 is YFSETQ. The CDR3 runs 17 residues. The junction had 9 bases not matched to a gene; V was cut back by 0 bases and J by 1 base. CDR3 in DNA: TGCGCCAGCAGCTTGGGAGTGACAGGGACTATTAACTATGGCTACACCTTC. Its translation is CASSLGVTGTINYGYTF.

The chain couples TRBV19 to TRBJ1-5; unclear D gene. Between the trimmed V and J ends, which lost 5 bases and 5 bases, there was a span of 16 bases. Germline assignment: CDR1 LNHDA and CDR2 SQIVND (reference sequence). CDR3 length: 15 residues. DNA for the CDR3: TGTGCCAGTAGTCGTCCCTTACCCATTGATCAGCCCCAGCATTTT. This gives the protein CASSRPLPIDQPQHF.

The CDR3 DNA follows: TGTGCCAGCAGTGTGACTAGCGGGAGGGCGAATGAGCAGTTCTTC. Residues: CASSVTSGRANEQFF. This chain uses TRBV27 with TRBJ2-1; 14 bases align to TRBD2. This CDR3 has 15 amino acids. CDR1 and CDR2 from the germline V gene are MNHEY and SMNVEV (reference sequence). V lost 5 bases to trimming and J lost 7 bases; unmatched junction nucleotides: 4.

CDR3 region: CASSSQGEREAFF. As DNA, the CDR3 is TGCGCCAGCAGCTCACAGGGGGAAAGAGAAGCTTTCTTT. The chain is built from TRBV5-1 and TRBJ1-1, with 8 bases aligning to TRBD1. This CDR3 spans 13 amino acids. Trimming took 3 bases from V and 8 from J; bases not matched to a gene: 6. The germline CDR1 and CDR2 sequences are SGHRS and YFSETQ.

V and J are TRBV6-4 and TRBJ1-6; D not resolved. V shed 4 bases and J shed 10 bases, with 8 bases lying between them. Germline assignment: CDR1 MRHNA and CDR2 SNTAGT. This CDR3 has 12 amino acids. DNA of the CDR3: TGTGCCAGCAGTGCCCCACAGTCACCCCTCCACTTT. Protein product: CASSAPQSPLHF.

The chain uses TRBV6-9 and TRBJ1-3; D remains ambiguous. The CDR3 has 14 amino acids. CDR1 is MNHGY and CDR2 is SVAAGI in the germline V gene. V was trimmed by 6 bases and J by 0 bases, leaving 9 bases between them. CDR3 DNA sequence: TGTGCCAGCAGCCCGCGGTTCTCTGGAAACACCATATATTTT. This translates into CASSPRFSGNTIYF.

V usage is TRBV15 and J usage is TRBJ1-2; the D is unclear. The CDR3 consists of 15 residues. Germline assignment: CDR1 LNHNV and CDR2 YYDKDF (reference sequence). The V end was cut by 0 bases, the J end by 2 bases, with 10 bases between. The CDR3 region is CATSRDQGRNYGYTF. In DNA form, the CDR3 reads TGTGCCACCAGCAGAGATCAAGGCAGAAACTATGGCTACACCTTC.

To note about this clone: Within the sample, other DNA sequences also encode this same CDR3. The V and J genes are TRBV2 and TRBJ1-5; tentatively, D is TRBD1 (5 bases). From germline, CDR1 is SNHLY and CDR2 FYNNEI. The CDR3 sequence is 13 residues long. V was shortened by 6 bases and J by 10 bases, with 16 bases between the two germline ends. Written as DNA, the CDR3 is TGTGCCAGCAGCTGGGACCAGGGCGATCCCCAGCATTTT. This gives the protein CASSWDQGDPQHF.

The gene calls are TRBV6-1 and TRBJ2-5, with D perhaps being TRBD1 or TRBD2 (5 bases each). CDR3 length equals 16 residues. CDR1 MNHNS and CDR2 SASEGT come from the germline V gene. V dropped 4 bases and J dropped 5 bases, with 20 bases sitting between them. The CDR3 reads CASSGPGAPRGETQYF. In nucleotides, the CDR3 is TGTGCCAGCAGTGGCCCTGGGGCCCCTAGAGGGGAGACCCAGTACTTC.

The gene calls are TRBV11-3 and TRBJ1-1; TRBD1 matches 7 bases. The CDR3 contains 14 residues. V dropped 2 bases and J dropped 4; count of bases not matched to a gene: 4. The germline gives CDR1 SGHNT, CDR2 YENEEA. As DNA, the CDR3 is TGTGCCAGCAGCTTACGACAGGGTAGCACTGAAGCTTTCTTT. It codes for CASSLRQGSTEAFF.

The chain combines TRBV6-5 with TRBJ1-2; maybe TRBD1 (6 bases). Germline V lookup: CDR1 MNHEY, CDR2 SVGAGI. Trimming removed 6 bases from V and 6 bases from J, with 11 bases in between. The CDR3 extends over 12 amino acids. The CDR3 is CASSSQGNGYTF. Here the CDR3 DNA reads TGTGCCAGCAGCTCACAGGGAAATGGCTACACCTTC.

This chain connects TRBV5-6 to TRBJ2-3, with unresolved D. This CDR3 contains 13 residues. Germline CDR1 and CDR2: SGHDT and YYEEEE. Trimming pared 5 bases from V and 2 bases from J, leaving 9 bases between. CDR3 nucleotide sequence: TGTGCCAGCAGACCCACCCCCACAGATACGCAGTATTTT. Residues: CASRPTPTDTQYF.

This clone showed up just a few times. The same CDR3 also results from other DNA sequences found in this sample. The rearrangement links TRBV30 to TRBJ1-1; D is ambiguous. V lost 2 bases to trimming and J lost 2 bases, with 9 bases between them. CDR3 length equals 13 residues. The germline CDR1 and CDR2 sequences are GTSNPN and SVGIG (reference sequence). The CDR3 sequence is CAWSLGRNTEAFF. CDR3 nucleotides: TGTGCCTGGAGTTTAGGGCGAAACACTGAAGCTTTCTTT.

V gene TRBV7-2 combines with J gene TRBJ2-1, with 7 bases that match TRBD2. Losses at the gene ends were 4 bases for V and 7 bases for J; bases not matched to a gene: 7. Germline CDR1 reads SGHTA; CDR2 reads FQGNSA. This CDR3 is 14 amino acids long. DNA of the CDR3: TGTGCCAGCAGCTACGGCGGGACTACTAATGAGCAGTTCTTC. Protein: CASSYGGTTNEQFF.

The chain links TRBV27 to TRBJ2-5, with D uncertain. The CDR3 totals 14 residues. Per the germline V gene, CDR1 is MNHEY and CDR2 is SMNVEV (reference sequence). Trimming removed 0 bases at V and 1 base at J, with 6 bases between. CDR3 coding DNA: TGTGCCAGCAGTTTATCCTCAACCCAAGAGACCCAGTACTTC. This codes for CASSLSSTQETQYF.

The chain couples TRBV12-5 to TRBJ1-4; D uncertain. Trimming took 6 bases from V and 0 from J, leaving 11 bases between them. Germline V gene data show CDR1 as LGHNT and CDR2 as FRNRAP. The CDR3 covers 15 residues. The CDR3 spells CASGKTCTTNEKLFF. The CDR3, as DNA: TGTGCTAGTGGAAAAACCTGCACAACTAATGAAAAACTGTTTTTT.

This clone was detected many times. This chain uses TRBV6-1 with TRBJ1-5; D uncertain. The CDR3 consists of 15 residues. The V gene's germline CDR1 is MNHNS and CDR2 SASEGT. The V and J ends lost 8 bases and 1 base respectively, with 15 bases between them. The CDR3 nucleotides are TGTGCCAGCGGGAAGGGAAACGCAAGCAATCAGCCCCAGCATTTT. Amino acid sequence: CASGKGNASNQPQHF.

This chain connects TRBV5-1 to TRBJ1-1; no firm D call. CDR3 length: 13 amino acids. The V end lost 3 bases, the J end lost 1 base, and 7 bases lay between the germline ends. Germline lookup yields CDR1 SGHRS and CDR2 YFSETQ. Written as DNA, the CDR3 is TGCGCCAGCAGCTGGCAGGCGAACACTGAAGCTTTCTTT. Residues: CASSWQANTEAFF.

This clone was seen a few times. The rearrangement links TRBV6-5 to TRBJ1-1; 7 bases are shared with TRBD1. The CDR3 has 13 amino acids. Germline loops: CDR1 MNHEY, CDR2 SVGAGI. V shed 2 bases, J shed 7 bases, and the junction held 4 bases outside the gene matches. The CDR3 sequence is CASSYGTAFEAFF. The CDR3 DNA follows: TGTGCCAGCAGTTACGGGACAGCATTTGAAGCTTTCTTT.

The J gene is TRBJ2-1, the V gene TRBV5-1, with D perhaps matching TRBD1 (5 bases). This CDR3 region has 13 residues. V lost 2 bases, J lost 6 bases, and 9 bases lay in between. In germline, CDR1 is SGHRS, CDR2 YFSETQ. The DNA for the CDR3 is TGCGCCAGCAGCTTCCAGGGTGGCAATGAGCAGTTCTTC. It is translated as CASSFQGGNEQFF. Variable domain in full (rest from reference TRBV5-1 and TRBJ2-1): KAGVTQTPRYLIKTRGQQVTLSCSPISGHRSVSWYQQTPGQGLQFLFEYFSETQRNKGNFPGRFSGRQFSNSRSEMNVSTLELGDSALYLCASSFQGGNEQFFGPGTRLTVL.

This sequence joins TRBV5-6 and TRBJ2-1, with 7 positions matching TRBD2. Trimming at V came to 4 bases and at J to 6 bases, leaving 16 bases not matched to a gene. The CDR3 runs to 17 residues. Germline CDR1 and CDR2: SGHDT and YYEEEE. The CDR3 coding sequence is TGTGCCAGCAGCCTACCCGGACTAGTTCGGAGTTTCAATGAGCAGTTCTTC. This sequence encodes CASSLPGLVRSFNEQFF.